This TCR beta chain originates from a study of beta chain features in type 1 diabetes. Study results and caveats: Junctions at VDJ sites from type 1 diabetes patients had fewer insertions and more deletions. A closer apparent resemblance between naive, central memory and Treg TCRB repertoires was seen in patients than in healthy donors. There was no resolution here of whether HLA type influences TCRB rearrangement.

The whole isolated RNA underwent reverse transcription, so sequencing captured expressed TCRB transcripts. The protocol was immunoSEQ multiplex PCR, while the TCRdb copy is restricted to in-frame clones and leaves out a portion. This table has 300,000 to 350,000 clones, about 20% appearing once. CD45RO/CCR7/CD25/CD127/CD95/CD27 separated CD4+ naive, central memory, regulatory and stem cell-like memory cells by sorting. With regard to this clone: Antigen unknown.

The V gene's germline CDR1 is MGHRA and CDR2 YSYEKL. Unmatched junction bases numbered 0, after V lost 1 base and J lost 2 bases. The CDR3 is made up of 17 amino acids. The TCR originated in a woman under 30 in good health. The V call is TRBV4-1, the J call TRBJ2-6, with 12 bases that match TRBD1. The specimen was naive CD4+ T cells from blood. CDR3 loop: CASSQGDRGPGANVLTF. The CDR3 coding sequence is TGCGCCAGCAGCCAAGGGGACAGGGGGCCTGGGGCCAACGTCCTGACTTTC.